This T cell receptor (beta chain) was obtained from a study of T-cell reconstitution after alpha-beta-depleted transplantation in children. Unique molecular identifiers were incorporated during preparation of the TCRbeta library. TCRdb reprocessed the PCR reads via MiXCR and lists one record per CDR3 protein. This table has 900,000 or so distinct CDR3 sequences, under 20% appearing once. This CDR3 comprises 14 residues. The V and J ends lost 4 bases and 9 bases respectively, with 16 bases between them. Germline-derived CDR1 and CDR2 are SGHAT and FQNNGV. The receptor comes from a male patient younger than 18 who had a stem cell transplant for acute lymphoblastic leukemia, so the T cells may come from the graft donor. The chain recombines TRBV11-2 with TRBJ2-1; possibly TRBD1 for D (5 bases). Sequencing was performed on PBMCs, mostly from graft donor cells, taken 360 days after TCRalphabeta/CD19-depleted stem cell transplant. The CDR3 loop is CASSSQVVRTEQFF. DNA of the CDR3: TGTGCCAGCAGCTCACAGGTGGTCCGCACTGAGCAGTTCTTC.